This TCR beta chain is drawn from a study of T cells in Graves' hyperthyroidism and ophthalmopathy. Across the study: Peripheral blood was drawn at first diagnosis, prior to all treatment.

There were TCR beta CDR3 regions amplified from RNA transcripts. During a first-round RT-PCR of the TCR CDR3, the HTBI primer set was used. A single record per CDR3 protein comes from TCRdb applying MiXCR to the multiplex PCR reads. The table has fewer than 900,000 distinct CDR3 sequences, around 20% seen once. With a duration under 2 months, the hyperthyroidism was newly diagnosed in patients aged 18 to 65. Germline CDR1 reads WSHSY; CDR2 reads SAAADI. The CDR3 totals 15 residues. The junction had 11 bases not matched to a gene; V was cut back by 6 bases and J by 3 bases. The sample was blood. The chain has TRBV10-2 and TRBJ2-7, with 7 nucleotides matching TRBD1. The TCR was taken from a woman between 50 and 59 years old with Graves' hyperthyroidism that later progressed to Graves' ophthalmopathy. The CDR3 reads CASRTKGAHFYEQYF. The DNA of the CDR3 is TGCGCCAGCAGGACGAAGGGGGCACACTTCTACGAGCAGTACTTC.